These 14 T cell receptor beta chains originate from one sample sequenced in a study of T cell changes during pregnancy in multiple sclerosis. Sequencing was performed with immunoSEQ multiplex PCR; in TCRdb, only in-frame clones are kept and a portion is missing. The sample lists approximately 80,000 clones; about nine tenths were seen once. The sample consisted of PBMCs, taken in the first trimester of pregnancy. The receptors come from a female donor in good health, serving as a control in a pregnancy study. Some clones in this sample may be carry-over from other donors' samples.

As DNA, the CDR3 is TGTGCCAGCAGCGTAGGAGTAGCGGTACCTAAAGAGACCCAGTACTTC. This encodes CASSVGVAVPKETQYF. The chain employs TRBV9 and TRBJ2-5, with D maybe TRBD2 (6 bases). V lost 0 bases to trimming and J lost 3 bases, with 15 bases between them. Germline CDR1 SGDLS, CDR2 YYNGEE. The CDR3 sequence is 16 residues long.

The chain has TRBV6-4 and TRBJ2-3; TRBD2 matches at 11 bases. The V gene's germline CDR1 is MRHNA and CDR2 SNTAGT. J lost 2 bases, V lost 8 bases, and 6 bases had no gene match. This CDR3 is 15 amino acids long. CDR3 sequence reads: CASARLAGNTDTQYF. The CDR3 DNA follows: TGTGCCAGCGCTCGACTAGCGGGAAACACAGATACGCAGTATTTT.

V is TRBV27 and J is TRBJ1-4, with D possibly TRBD1 on 6 matching bases. CDR3 size: 13 residues. The germline gives CDR1 MNHEY, CDR2 SMNVEV (reference sequence). V was clipped by 5 bases and J by 6 bases, with 10 bases between them. The CDR3 here is CASSVQGDEKLFF. CDR3 bases: TGTGCCAGCAGTGTACAGGGAGATGAAAAACTGTTTTTT. Variable domain in full (rest from reference TRBV27 and TRBJ1-4): EAQVTQNPRYLITVTGKKLTVTCSQNMNHEYMSWYRQDPGLGLRQIYYSMNVEVTDKGDVPEGYKVSRKEKRNFPLILESPSPNQTSLYFCASSVQGDEKLFFGSGTQLSVL.

The chain uses TRBV21-1 and TRBJ2-5; the table's D call TRBD2 went unverified against the DNA. TRBV21-1 represents a pseudogene. This CDR3 has 17 residues. In DNA form, the CDR3 reads TGTGCCAGCAGCAAACCCCCACTAGCGGGAGGTGTAGAGACCCAGTACTTC. This codes for CASSKPPLAGGVETQYF.

The V gene is TRBV27, the J gene TRBJ1-5; 8 nucleotides align to TRBD1. The CDR3 spans 14 residues. Germline V gene data show CDR1 as MNHEY and CDR2 as SMNVEV (reference sequence). V was pared by 5 bases and J by 5 bases, with 5 bases of the junction left unmatched. The CDR3 coding sequence is TGTGCCAGCAGTCCGGGACAGGCCCATCAGCCCCAGCATTTT. It translates to CASSPGQAHQPQHF.

This clone has just one count. The chain uses TRBV27 and TRBJ2-4; 9 nucleotides line up with TRBD2. CDR1 is MNHEY, CDR2 SMNVEV, per germline (reference sequence). J lost 7 bases, V lost 2 bases, and 3 bases had no gene match. The CDR3 is made up of 14 amino acids. CDR3 protein: CASSLAGGGNIQYF. CDR3 in DNA: TGTGCCAGCAGTTTAGCGGGGGGGGGTAACATTCAGTACTTC.

The sample holds one count of this clone. The rearrangement joins TRBV19 to TRBJ1-2; weak D call: TRBD1 (5 bases). The CDR3 has 14 residues. Per the germline V gene, CDR1 is LNHDA and CDR2 is SQIVND (reference sequence). Between the trimmed V and J ends, which lost 3 bases and 7 bases, there was a span of 15 bases. As DNA, the CDR3 is TGTGCCAGTAGTATGACGGGCAGGGTTAGTGGCTACACCTTC. It is translated as CASSMTGRVSGYTF.

This clone was seen only once. This rearrangement joins TRBV13 to TRBJ1-4; a weak D match, TRBD1 (6 bases). Germline V gene lookup returns CDR1 PRHDT and CDR2 FYEKMQ (reference sequence). The CDR3 runs to 15 residues. Trimming took off 0 bases at V and 7 bases at J, with 12 bases between the two ends. The CDR3 DNA reads as TGTGCCAGCAGCTTAGGCAACAGGGAGGGTGAAAAACTGTTTTTT. Translation gives CASSLGNREGEKLFF.

This clone was counted a few times. The chain carries TRBV10-1 and TRBJ1-2, with 9 bases aligning to TRBD1. Losses at the gene ends were 5 bases for V and 5 bases for J; bases not matched to a gene: 6. CDR3 length: 14 residues. Germline V gives CDR1 WNHNN, CDR2 SYGVQD (reference sequence). DNA of the CDR3: TGCGCCAGCAGTTTTGGACAGGGGCAATATGGCTACACCTTC. Its protein product is CASSFGQGQYGYTF.

In its sample, this clone was seen once. V usage is TRBV6-1 and J usage is TRBJ2-3, with a possible D match to TRBD2 (6 bases). V was trimmed by 2 bases and J by 4 bases, leaving 13 bases between them. This CDR3 is built from 15 residues. CDR1 MNHNS and CDR2 SASEGT come from the germline V gene. Here the CDR3 DNA reads TGTGCCAGCAGTGAAAGTCGGGGAGGCGCAGATACGCAGTATTTT. Its protein is CASSESRGGADTQYF.

The rearrangement uses TRBV28 and TRBJ1-5; D not resolved. Germline V lookup: CDR1 MDHEN, CDR2 SYDVKM. The CDR3 runs 16 residues. Trimming removed 0 bases from V and 6 bases from J, with 15 bases in between. CDR3 DNA: TGTGCCAGCAGTTTATGGTCGGCAGGTTCTTTTCAGCCCCAGCATTTT. Its translation is CASSLWSAGSFQPQHF.

The CDR3 spells CAISTGTEYGYTF. CDR3 bases: TGTGCCATCAGCACCGGGACAGAATATGGCTACACCTTC. The chain couples TRBV10-3 to TRBJ1-2; 7 positions agree with TRBD1. Germline trimming cut 6 bases from V and 5 bases from J; bases unmatched to any gene: 6. Germline CDR1 is ENHRY and CDR2 is SYGVKD. The CDR3 spans 13 residues.

This clone was detected only once. V is TRBV7-2 and J is TRBJ2-3; TRBD2 is a possible D gene (5 bases). Germline V CDR1 and CDR2: SGHTA, FQGNSA. V was clipped by 5 bases and J by 5 bases, with 11 bases between them. The CDR3 consists of 13 residues. As DNA, the CDR3 is TGTGCCAGCAGCATGGGAGCTAAAGATACGCAGTATTTT. Encoded protein: CASSMGAKDTQYF. The full variable domain, in which reference TRBV7-2 and TRBJ2-3 provide the parts outside the CDR3, is GAGVSQSPSNKVTEKGKDVELRCDPISGHTALYWYRQSLGQGLEFLIYFQGNSAPDKSGLPSDRFSAERTGGSVSTLTIQRTQQEDSAVYLCASSMGAKDTQYFGPGTRLTVL.

The chain joins TRBV5-4 to TRBJ1-1; D not resolved. Germline V lookup: CDR1 SGHNT, CDR2 YYREEE (reference sequence). V was clipped by 3 bases and J by 7 bases, with 7 bases between them. The CDR3 sequence is 11 residues long. The CDR3 DNA reads TGTGCCAGCAGCTCTATAGATGAAGCTTTCTTT. Protein product: CASSSIDEAFF.